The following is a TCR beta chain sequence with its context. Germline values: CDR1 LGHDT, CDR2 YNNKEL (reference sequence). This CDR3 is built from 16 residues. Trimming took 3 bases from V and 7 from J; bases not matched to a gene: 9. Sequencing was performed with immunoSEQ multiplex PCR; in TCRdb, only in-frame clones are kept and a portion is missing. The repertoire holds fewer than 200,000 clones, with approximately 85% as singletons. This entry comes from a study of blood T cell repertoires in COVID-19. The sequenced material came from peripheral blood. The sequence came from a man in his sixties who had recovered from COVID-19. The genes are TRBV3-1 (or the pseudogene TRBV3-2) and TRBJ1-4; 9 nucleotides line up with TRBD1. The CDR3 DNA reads TGTGCCAGCAGCCATCTACGGACAGGGGTACTTGAAAAACTGTTTTTT. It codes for CASSHLRTGVLEKLFF.